This TCR beta chain is from a study of identical twins. Study results and caveats: Because invariant MAIT and iNKT cells could be present, zero-insertion analyses could be partly confounded. Beta out-of-frame twin sharing showed a weaker excess.

CDR3 size: 15 residues. Trimming removed 6 bases from V and 2 bases from J, with 15 bases in between. Germline loops: CDR1 MNHNS, CDR2 SASEGT. A universal primer site came from template switching; cDNA carried unique molecular identifiers. TCRdb re-called the 5' RACE reads with MiXCR, one entry per CDR3 protein. The sample consists of about 220,000 distinct CDR3 sequences, around 8% of them appearing once. About this clonotype: What it binds is unknown.

These same data were also listed under a study on yellow fever vaccine responses in identical twins. That source adds: After vaccination, twins' T cell response reportedly seemed partly convergent, partly personalized.

The receptor comes from a young woman in good health. The source material was memory (CD45RO+) T cells sorted from blood. The genes are TRBV6-1 and TRBJ2-3; tentatively, D is TRBD1 (6 bases). The CDR3: CASSRQGPSTDTQYF. CDR3 bases: TGTGCCAGCAGCAGGCAGGGGCCCTCCACAGATACGCAGTATTTT.